The 20 T cell receptor beta chains presented below share a single source sample, sequenced in a study of control samples from healthy donors and cancer patients. Measured with immunoSEQ multiplex PCR; TCRdb has only the in-frame clones, and not every one. This sample has 140,000 or so clones; about nine tenths occur once, and the top ten carry 3.2%. Sequenced: blood. Receptors were obtained from a man aged 30-40 years in good health.

V usage is TRBV29-1 and J usage is TRBJ1-2, with 8 nucleotides matching TRBD1. This CDR3 is built from 12 residues. Germline lookup yields CDR1 SQVTM and CDR2 ANQGSEA. J was trimmed by 7 bases and V by 6 bases; bases with no gene match: 7. The chain's CDR3 is CSVKQGAGGYTF. Here the CDR3 DNA reads TGCAGCGTGAAGCAGGGGGCTGGTGGCTACACCTTC.

The V and J genes are TRBV6-4 and TRBJ2-1; 14 positions match TRBD2. CDR3 length: 16 amino acids. Germline CDR1 reads MRHNA; CDR2 reads SNTAGT. With V trimmed by 0 bases and J by 6 bases, 1 base remained unmatched. The DNA for the CDR3 is TGTGCCAGCAGTGACTCGACTAGCGGGGGGGCCAATGAGCAGTTCTTC. Encoded protein: CASSDSTSGGANEQFF.

The chain uses TRBV29-1 and TRBJ2-1; 11 bases are shared with TRBD2. This CDR3 has 15 residues. Germline CDR1 reads SQVTM; CDR2 reads ANQGSEA. J was trimmed by 8 bases and V by 6 bases; bases with no gene match: 12. The chain's CDR3 is CSVAGLAGGLYEQFF. CDR3 DNA sequence: TGCAGCGTCGCAGGGCTAGCGGGGGGCCTCTATGAGCAGTTCTTC.

Worth noting for this clone: Other DNA sequences from this sample encode an identical CDR3 as well. This chain uses TRBV27 with TRBJ1-1; no firm D call. CDR1 and CDR2 (germline): MNHEY, SMNVEV (reference sequence). V dropped 3 bases and J dropped 0 bases, with 8 bases sitting between them. The CDR3 has 14 residues. The DNA for the CDR3 is TGTGCCAGCAGTTTTGGCGGGATGAACACTGAAGCTTTCTTT. Its translation: CASSFGGMNTEAFF.

This sequence joins TRBV5-6 and TRBJ1-2; D might be TRBD1 (6 bases). The CDR3 runs to 14 residues. CDR1 SGHDT and CDR2 YYEEEE come from the germline V gene. The ends were cut back, 0 bases at V and 2 bases at J, with 8 bases in the middle. DNA for the CDR3: TGTGCCAGCAGCTTGGGAGGGGGAAACTATGGCTACACCTTC. Its protein product is CASSLGGGNYGYTF.

The genes are TRBV5-6 and TRBJ2-7; D remains ambiguous. Germline loops: CDR1 SGHDT, CDR2 YYEEEE. V lost 0 bases to trimming and J lost 2 bases, with 6 bases between them. This CDR3 comprises 13 residues. DNA for the CDR3: TGTGCCAGCAGCTTGGCCAACGCCTACGAGCAGTACTTC. It translates to CASSLANAYEQYF.

The gene calls are TRBV12-5 and TRBJ2-2; 9 bases match TRBD2. Germline CDR1 reads LGHNT; CDR2 reads FRNRAP. J was trimmed by 5 bases and V by 4 bases; bases with no gene match: 11. CDR3 length: 17 residues. The CDR3 loop is CASGSPRGGRDTGELFF. The DNA of the CDR3 is TGTGCTAGTGGTTCCCCGCGGGGGGGCCGGGATACCGGGGAGCTGTTTTTT.

The chain uses TRBV3-1 (or the pseudogene TRBV3-2) and TRBJ2-7, with D possibly matching TRBD1 (5 bases). V was trimmed by 1 base and J by 3 bases, leaving 10 bases between them. Germline V gene lookup returns CDR1 LGHDT and CDR2 YNNKEL (reference sequence). This CDR3 region has 14 residues. The CDR3 loop reads CASSQGRRGYEQYF. The CDR3, as DNA: TGTGCCAGCAGCCAAGGACGAAGGGGCTACGAGCAGTACTTC.

The rearrangement uses TRBV20-1 and TRBJ2-7; D is undetermined. The ends were cut back, 3 bases at V and 3 bases at J, with 18 bases in the middle. This CDR3 has 15 amino acids. The germline V gene encodes CDR1 DFQATT and CDR2 SNEGSKA (reference sequence). The CDR3 DNA reads as TGCAGTGCTAGTCCCACAGTTTCCCCCTTCTACGAGCAGTACTTC. Translated: CSASPTVSPFYEQYF.

V is TRBV10-3 and J is TRBJ1-3; D remains unclear. The ends were cut back, 4 bases at V and 0 bases at J, with 13 bases in the middle. Germline V lookup: CDR1 ENHRY, CDR2 SYGVKD. The CDR3 has 16 amino acids. The CDR3 here is CAISGRQVGSGNTIYF. CDR3 bases: TGTGCCATCAGTGGGAGGCAGGTCGGCTCTGGAAACACCATATATTTT.

The chain employs TRBV12-3 or TRBV12-4 and TRBJ1-2; a weak D match, TRBD1 (5 bases). V was pared by 2 bases and J by 8 bases, with 12 bases between. The CDR3 runs 13 residues. CDR3 residues: CASSLRGSSGYTF. CDR3 in DNA: TGTGCCAGCAGTTTACGGGGGAGTAGCGGCTACACCTTC.

The chain has TRBV28 and TRBJ2-7, with D unresolved. Germline CDR1 reads MDHEN; CDR2 reads SYDVKM. The CDR3 length is 13 residues. Trimming removed 6 bases at V and 3 bases at J, with 12 bases between. The chain's CDR3 is CASRSPGLYEQYF. The CDR3 DNA is TGTGCCAGCAGGTCCCCTGGGCTCTACGAGCAGTACTTC.

The rearrangement joins TRBV6-5 to TRBJ1-2; perhaps TRBD1 as D (5 bases). Trimming cost V 11 bases and J 8 bases, with 24 bases left between them. The germline CDR1 and CDR2 sequences are MNHEY and SVGAGI. The CDR3 consists of 14 residues. CDR3 in DNA: TGTGCCGCCTCCTCAATGGCGGGGCGGGAAGGCTACACCTTC. Translating it yields CAASSMAGREGYTF.

This clone is a singleton in its sample. V is TRBV11-2 and J is TRBJ1-2; TRBD1 aligns across 7 bases. With V trimmed by 5 bases and J by 0 bases, 3 bases remained unmatched. In germline, CDR1 is SGHAT, CDR2 FQNNGV. There are 14 residues in the CDR3. The CDR3 loop reads CASSAGQTNYGYTF. The CDR3 DNA reads as TGTGCCAGCAGCGCGGGACAGACTAACTATGGCTACACCTTC.

This chain joins TRBV11-3 and TRBJ2-3; TRBD1 matches at 8 bases. The germline V gene has CDR1 SGHNT and CDR2 YENEEA. The CDR3 is made up of 15 amino acids. The ends lost 1 base at V and 1 base at J; junction bases unmatched: 1. CDR3 sequence: CASSLAGQGTDTQYF. The CDR3 coding sequence is TGTGCCAGCAGCTTAGCGGGACAGGGCACAGATACGCAGTATTTT.

The chain has TRBV5-6 and TRBJ1-2, with a weak D call TRBD1 (6 bases). V lost 1 base, J lost 10 bases, and 8 bases lay in between. Germline-derived CDR1 and CDR2 are SGHDT and YYEEEE. CDR3 length: 11 amino acids. CDR3 amino acids: CASSLTGLYTF. CDR3 bases: TGTGCCAGCAGCTTGACAGGGCTCTACACCTTC.

The chain employs TRBV5-1 and TRBJ2-3; 9 bases are a match to TRBD2. The CDR3 covers 16 residues. CDR1 is SGHRS and CDR2 is YFSETQ in the germline V gene. Trimming removed 0 bases from V and 0 bases from J; junction bases left unmatched: 2. CDR3 loop: CASSLGGGASTDTQYF. CDR3 bases: TGCGCCAGCAGCTTGGGCGGGGGGGCTAGCACAGATACGCAGTATTTT.

V is TRBV15 and J is TRBJ2-7, with TRBD2 identical over 11 bases. V dropped 1 base and J dropped 0; count of bases not matched to a gene: 2. Germline CDR1 LNHNV, CDR2 YYDKDF (reference sequence). There are 16 residues in the CDR3. CDR3 residues: CATSRVTSGGSYEQYF. CDR3 in DNA: TGTGCCACCAGCAGAGTCACTAGCGGGGGCTCCTACGAGCAGTACTTC.

The V call is TRBV7-9, the J call TRBJ1-2; D uncertain. The CDR3 has 16 residues. The V end was cut by 4 bases, the J end by 2 bases, with 17 bases between. The germline V gene has CDR1 SEHNR and CDR2 FQNEAQ (reference sequence). The CDR3 bases are TGTGCCAGCAGCTCCGAGGGAAAATTCACCAACTATGGCTACACCTTC. Amino acid sequence: CASSSEGKFTNYGYTF. The variable domain in full, completed from reference TRBV7-9 and TRBJ1-2, reads DTGVSQNPRHKITKRGQNVTFRCDPISEHNRLYWYRQTLGQGPEFLTYFQNEAQLEKSRLLSDRFSAERPKGSFSTLEIQRTEQGDSAMYLCASSSEGKFTNYGYTFGSGTRLTVV.

V gene TRBV2 combines with J gene TRBJ1-2; D gene unclear. V lost 8 bases to trimming and J lost 5 bases, with 6 bases between them. From germline, CDR1 is SNHLY and CDR2 FYNNEI. This CDR3 region has 10 residues. DNA for the CDR3: TGTGCCAGCGCGTCATATGGCTACACCTTC. As protein: CASASYGYTF.